This T cell receptor beta chain is drawn from a study of T cells in Graves' hyperthyroidism and ophthalmopathy. Looked up from germline, CDR1 is SGHTA and CDR2 is FQGTGA. Trimming took 4 bases from V and 5 from J; bases not matched to a gene: 13. There are 19 residues in the CDR3. The investigators amplified TCR beta CDR3 regions from RNA transcripts. The TCR CDR3 first-round RT-PCR relied on the HTBI primer set. TCRdb re-called the multiplex PCR reads through MiXCR, storing one row per CDR3 protein. Here the sample spans 700,000 or so distinct CDR3 sequences, around 13% being singletons. In this sample, this clonotype turned up many times. Ophthalmopathy in the patients scored at least 3 on Clinical Activity Score and at least 4 on NOSPECS grade, lasting under 3 months. Fresh peripheral blood, less than 11 ml of it, supplied the PBMCs.

Sequencing input: blood. The chain uses TRBV7-3 and TRBJ2-2; TRBD2 matches 13 bases. The clonotype comes from a woman between 45 and 60 years old with Graves' ophthalmopathy. In DNA, the CDR3 is TGTGCCAGCAGCTCTCAACTATCGGGACTAGCGGGAAGAACCGGGGAGCTGTTTTTT. Residues: CASSSQLSGLAGRTGELFF.